What follows is one T cell receptor beta chain and its context. What it binds is unknown. CD45RO-negative CD8 cells positively selected for CCR7 made up the naive population, which excluded terminally differentiated effector memory CD45RA+ cells. This record comes from a study of shared clonotypes between healthy human individuals. Study-wide points: Estimated richness values were generally larger in naive subsets than in memory subsets.

The sorted-subset replicate PCRs were given approximately 190 ng DNA, which is 27,000 or so T cell genomes. The method was immunoSEQ multiplex PCR; TCRdb's version includes in-frame clones alone and lacks a portion of them. Of hundreds of thousands of clones listed, about 95% are singletons. The V segment lost 4 bases and the J segment 0 bases; nucleotides outside the gene matches: 11. CDR1 and CDR2 from the germline V gene are WNHNN and SYGVQD (reference sequence). The CDR3 runs 20 residues. The chain uses TRBV10-1 and TRBJ2-1; TRBD2 aligns across 14 bases. Specimen: naive CD8+ T cells sorted from blood. The sequence came from a woman in her 30s in good health. The CDR3 bases are TGCGCCAGCAGTGGGGAACCGACTAGCGGGAGGGCCGTCTCCTACAATGAGCAGTTCTTC. The encoded protein is CASSGEPTSGRAVSYNEQFF.